This TCR beta chain was obtained from a study of regulatory T cells in long-lasting Graves disease. This clonotype appeared a few times. In building TCR beta libraries, iRepertoire HTBI primers were used together with Arm-PCR of CDR3 regions. From the multiplex PCR reads, TCRdb called clonotypes with MiXCR, one entry per CDR3 protein. The table records about 520,000 distinct CDR3 sequences, 12% of them present only once. Stated time point: newly diagnosed GD, antithyroid drugs for less than 3 months. PBMC RNA served as the TCR library source. The length of the CDR3 is 19 residues. From germline, CDR1 is SGHVS and CDR2 FQNEAQ. The ends were cut back, 2 bases at V and 7 bases at J, with 24 bases in the middle. These data were also reused for a study on T cells in Graves' hyperthyroidism and ophthalmopathy.

Sample: peripheral blood mononuclear cells (PBMCs), taken at new diagnosis, from a patient treated with antithyroid drugs. The receptor was isolated from a woman between 25 and 40 years old with Graves disease. The chain employs TRBV7-8 and TRBJ1-6; D may be TRBD1 (5 bases). CDR3 bases: TGTGCCAGCAGCTTAATGGGGAGGACCGGGGGTTGGGGCAATTCACCCCTCCACTTT. Translation: CASSLMGRTGGWGNSPLHF.